This T cell receptor beta chain was retrieved from a study of shared clonotypes between healthy human individuals (TCRdb year 2020). Regarding the study in general: A couple of women and three men aged 18 to 49 years were included in the cohort. Per donor, three plates each were used for CD4 naive and CD4 memory, two for CD8 naive, and one for CD8 memory. The study deeply sequenced blood TCR repertoires of several healthy adults to estimate repertoire size and the extent of clonotype sharing between individuals. Libraries were prepared and TCR repertoires were sequenced by different laboratories using diverse techniques, in order to increase sequencing depth and limit assay-specific biases. Leukapheresis yielded between about 0.85 and 9 billion PBMCs per donor. What the authors observed across the whole study: Clonotypes shared by all four sorted-subset donors showed higher generation probabilities than non-shared clonotypes. The small number of donors limited the genetic and exposure-history diversity represented. Sampling was limited to blood, and TCR repertoires in tissue likely differ from TCR repertoires in blood. Based on pairwise subsampling, the degree of clonotype sharing among donors was expected to be affected by sequencing depth. About 5% of naive CD4, 3.5% of naive CD8, around 2.3% of memory CD4, and 0.4% of memory CD8 clonotypes were shared across a few donors. Even with the large sequencing depth, rarefaction of the sorted-subset datasets indicated that sequencing was incomplete. Larger estimated clonotype richness was generally found for naive subsets than for memory subsets.

TCR CDR3 regions were amplified from genomic DNA by multiplex PCR using the deep immunoSEQ assay. Extracted genomic DNA from each cell subset was spread evenly across all wells of several immunoSEQ 96-well plates, with each plate serving as a replicate. Each replicate PCR for sorted subsets received roughly 0.2 ug genomic DNA, equal to roughly 30,000 T cell genomes. Purified libraries were measured with a Qubit 3.0 fluorometer, size-checked on a Bioanalyzer 2100, and measured again with the KAPA Library Quantification kit. Every immunoSEQ 96-well plate was sequenced on a separate single-read 150-cycle Illumina NextSeq 550 flow cell. In the original analysis: The immunoSEQ output contained only junctional sequences without quality scores, so filtering could not match that applied to full-length reads. To assign V/J genes and CDR3, sequences were annotated against IMGT germline references using PyIR, a Python wrapper for IgBLAST v1.9. Reads were removed for weak V/J assignments (E-value above 1e-6), missing CDR3, stop codons, out-of-frame junctions, or ambiguous translated residues. V3J clonotypes were defined as sequences sharing an identical inferred V gene, J gene, and CDR3 amino acid sequence. Percentage overlap between repertoires was computed as shared unique clonotypes divided by the size of the smaller repertoire. Repertoire richness was assessed with RTK rarefaction, the Chao1 estimator, and Recon v2.1 estimates of unobserved clonotypes. Generation probabilities were computed with OLGA for all TCRbeta clonotypes obtained by the gDNA method from several donors. This is the immuneACCESS table as TCRdb keeps it, with only in-frame sequences that have V and J called. A part of the clones is gone; compared with another copy, unresolved V genes explain less than half, and the rest is unexplained. V and J calls plus clone size are reproduced from that table; the DNA served to infer D and trimming. The sample profile shows approximately 1,000,000 clones; 77% of them were found once. The ten biggest clones cover roughly 0.83% of the sample.

This clone was observed a handful of times. Its binding antigen is unknown. No base-level quality is on record; no much larger clone is a single base apart. Trimming removed 0 bases from V and 3 bases from J, leaving 17 bases between the germline ends. According to the germline V gene (reference sequence), CDR1 reads GTSNPN and CDR2 reads SVGIG. The CDR3, cysteine through phenylalanine, is 16 amino acids long. Only the CDR3 portion is preserved as DNA: 48 bases, with reading frame beginning at the first base. The donors were healthy, HIV-negative adults with no recently reported acute infections or vaccinations. All donors were Caucasian adults living in Nashville, Tennessee, USA. CD4+ T cells were enriched by magnetic negative selection; naive cells were then positively selected on CD45RA, and the negative fraction formed the memory subset. Blood was obtained by leukapheresis, after which PBMCs were separated by Ficoll-Histopaque density gradient centrifugation and cryopreserved in liquid nitrogen vapor phase. Analytical flow cytometry was used to check the purity and quantity of every magnetically sorted T cell population. Each sorted fraction had its genomic DNA isolated and then quantified by UV absorbance on a Nanodrop 2000c.

This receptor was identified in a man younger than 35 in good health. Some clones in this sample may be carry-over from other donors' samples. The chain is made from TRBV30 and TRBJ1-2; TRBD1 is perhaps the D gene, given 5 matching bases. Sequencing input: memory CD4+ T cells from PBMCs. This specimen's cell subset or site label, per the study, means: CD45RA-negative fraction. The CDR3 protein is CAWSVLRLGDYYGYTF. The base sequence is TGTGCCTGGAGTGTACTACGGCTAGGGGACTACTATGGCTACACCTTC.